This T cell receptor (beta chain) derives from a study of PD-1 blockade in classical Hodgkin lymphoma. Study context: Every 2 weeks, patients had 3 mg/kg nivolumab intravenously. Study findings and constraints: Diminished baseline TCR diversity has been reported in newly diagnosed patients relative to healthy donors.

Comments on this clone: As yet, its antigen is unknown.

The length of the CDR3 is 16 residues. Germline values: CDR1 MNHNS, CDR2 SASEGT. With 2 bases removed from V and 0 bases from J, the gap between germline ends came to 11 bases. In every patient, relapse followed autologous stem cell transplantation, while exposure to brentuximab vedotin differed. The method was immunoSEQ multiplex PCR; TCRdb's version includes in-frame clones alone and lacks a portion of them. The sample includes more than 140,000 clones, around 84% of them seen just once. The sequence derives from a human donor with classical Hodgkin lymphoma. The rearrangement links TRBV6-1 to TRBJ1-3; maybe TRBD1 (6 bases). The starting material was peripheral blood mononuclear cells (PBMCs), obtained before the second cycle of nivolumab. The CDR3 bases are TGTGCCAGCAGTGAACCGTACAGGGCCTCTGGAAACACCATATATTTT. Protein sequence: CASSEPYRASGNTIYF.